The source of this TCR beta chain is a study of shared clonotypes between healthy human individuals. Terminally differentiated effector memory CD45RA+ cells were excluded from the naive CD8 cells, which were CD45RO-negative and positively selected for CCR7. The data were produced by immunoSEQ multiplex PCR, yet TCRdb's version contains in-frame clones alone and is incomplete. The table records hundreds of thousands of clones, about 95% of them present only once. The CDR3 runs to 10 residues. Germline V gene data show CDR1 as SGHAT and CDR2 as FQNNGV. The germline V and J ends were trimmed by 5 bases and 5 bases, with 4 bases remaining between them.

This sequence was found in a young woman in good health. The sequenced sample was naive CD8+ T cells sorted from blood. The chain combines TRBV11-2 with TRBJ2-7, with no clear D. The CDR3, as DNA: TGTGCCAGCAGCGCCCACGAGCAGTACTTC. Amino acids: CASSAHEQYF.